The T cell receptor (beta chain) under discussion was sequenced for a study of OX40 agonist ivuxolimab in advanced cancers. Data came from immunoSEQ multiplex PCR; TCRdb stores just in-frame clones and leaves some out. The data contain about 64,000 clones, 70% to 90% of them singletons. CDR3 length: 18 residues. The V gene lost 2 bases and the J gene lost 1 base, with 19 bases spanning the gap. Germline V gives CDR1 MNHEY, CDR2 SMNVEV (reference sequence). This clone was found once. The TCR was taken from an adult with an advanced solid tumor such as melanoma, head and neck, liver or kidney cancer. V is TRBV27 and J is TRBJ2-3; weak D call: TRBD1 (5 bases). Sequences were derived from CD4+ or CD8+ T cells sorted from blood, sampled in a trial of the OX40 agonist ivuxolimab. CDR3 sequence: CASSLKRTSTNRTDTQYF. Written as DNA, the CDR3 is TGTGCCAGCAGTTTAAAGAGGACATCTACGAACCGCACAGATACGCAGTATTTT.